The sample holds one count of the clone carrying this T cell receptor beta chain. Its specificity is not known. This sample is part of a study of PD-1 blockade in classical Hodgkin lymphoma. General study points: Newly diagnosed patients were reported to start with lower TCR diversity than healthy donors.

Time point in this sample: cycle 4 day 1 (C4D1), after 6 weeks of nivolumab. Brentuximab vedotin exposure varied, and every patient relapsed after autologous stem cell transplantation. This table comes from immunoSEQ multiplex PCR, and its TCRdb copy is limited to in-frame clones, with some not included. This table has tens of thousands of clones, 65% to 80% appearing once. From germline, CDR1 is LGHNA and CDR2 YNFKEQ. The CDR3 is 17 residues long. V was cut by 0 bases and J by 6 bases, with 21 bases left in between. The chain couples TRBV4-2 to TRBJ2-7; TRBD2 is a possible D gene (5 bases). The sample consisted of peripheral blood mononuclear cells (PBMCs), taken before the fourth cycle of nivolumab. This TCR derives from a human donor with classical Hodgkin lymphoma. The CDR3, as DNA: TGTGCCAGCAGCCAAGAGACTTTACCGGACTGGCCACGCGAGCAGTACTTC. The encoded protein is CASSQETLPDWPREQYF.